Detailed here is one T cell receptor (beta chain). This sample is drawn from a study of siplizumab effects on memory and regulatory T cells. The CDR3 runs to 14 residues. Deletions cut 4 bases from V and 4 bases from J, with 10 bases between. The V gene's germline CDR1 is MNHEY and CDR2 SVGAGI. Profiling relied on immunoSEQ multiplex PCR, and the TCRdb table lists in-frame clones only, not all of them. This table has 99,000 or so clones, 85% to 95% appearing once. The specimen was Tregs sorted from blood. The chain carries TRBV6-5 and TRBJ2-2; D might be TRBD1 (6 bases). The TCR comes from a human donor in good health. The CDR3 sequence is CASSSGHLTGELFF. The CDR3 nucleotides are TGTGCCAGCAGTTCGGGACACCTCACCGGGGAGCTGTTTTTT.